These 7 T cell receptor beta chains were all obtained from the same sample, sequenced in a study of shared clonotypes between healthy human individuals. Assay: immunoSEQ multiplex PCR; the TCRdb copy retains only in-frame clones and omits some. The sample contains approximately 1,500,000 clones, nearly 99% of which appear only once. Sequencing was performed on naive CD4+ T cells sorted from blood. The subset here: CD45RA+ positively selected. Every receptor here comes from a young man in good health.

The chain carries TRBV9 and TRBJ2-5; unclear D gene. V lost 0 bases and J 1 base, leaving 7 bases between the germline ends. Germline V gene lookup returns CDR1 SGDLS and CDR2 YYNGEE. The CDR3 runs to 14 residues. Written as DNA, the CDR3 is TGTGCCAGCAGCGTAGGTATAGCCCAAGAGACCCAGTACTTC. This translates into CASSVGIAQETQYF.

The chain links TRBV30 to TRBJ2-3; 7 bases line up with TRBD1. This CDR3 has 13 amino acids. With 8 bases clipped from V and 6 bases from J, the junction kept 11 bases outside the gene matches. CDR1 is GTSNPN and CDR2 is SVGIG in the germline V gene (reference sequence). The DNA of the CDR3 is TGTGCCGGAACCCGGGACAGCCTCGATACGCAGTATTTT. As protein: CAGTRDSLDTQYF.

The rearrangement joins TRBV29-1 to TRBJ1-1, with TRBD1 matching over 7 bases. Germline assignment: CDR1 SQVTM and CDR2 ANQGSEA. This CDR3 region has 13 residues. The J segment lost 1 base and the V segment lost 6 bases, leaving 5 bases of the junction unmatched. The CDR3 region is CSVGGSWNTEAFF. CDR3 coding DNA: TGCAGCGTAGGGGGCTCGTGGAACACTGAAGCTTTCTTT.

J is TRBJ1-4 and V is TRBV2; D unresolved. Deletions cut 8 bases from V and 15 bases from J, with 16 bases between. The CDR3 length is 11 residues. CDR1 and CDR2 from the germline V gene are SNHLY and FYNNEI. The CDR3 loop is CASSFSGPLFF. The CDR3 coding sequence is TGTGCCAGCTCATTTTCAGGCCCCTTGTTTTTT.

This clone was recorded once. This chain uses TRBV7-3 with TRBJ2-3; D gene ambiguous. The CDR3 spans 13 residues. In germline, CDR1 is SGHTA, CDR2 FQGTGA. V lost 5 bases and J lost 5, with 11 bases in between. The CDR3 DNA follows: TGTGCCAGCAGCGACAAGACCAGAGATACGCAGTATTTT. Its translation: CASSDKTRDTQYF.

V and J are TRBV19 and TRBJ2-7; tentatively, D is TRBD1 or TRBD2 (5 bases each). The CDR3 extends over 14 amino acids. The V and J ends lost 4 bases and 2 bases respectively, with 12 bases between them. CDR1 is LNHDA, CDR2 SQIVND, per germline (reference sequence). The CDR3 is CASSTPGATYEQYF. CDR3 DNA sequence: TGTGCCAGTAGTACCCCCGGGGCGACCTACGAGCAGTACTTC.

On this clone: At the DNA level, this CDR3 is encoded by other sequences in the same sample as well. The V gene is TRBV7-9, the J gene TRBJ1-2; possible D gene TRBD1, 5 bases. The CDR3 covers 15 residues. Germline V gives CDR1 SEHNR, CDR2 FQNEAQ (reference sequence). Trimming removed 3 bases from V and 4 bases from J, with 15 bases in between. Written as DNA, the CDR3 is TGTGCCAGCAGCTTTCCGGGGCAGATATTCTATGGCTACACCTTC. Translation: CASSFPGQIFYGYTF. Drawing the rest from reference TRBV7-9 and TRBJ1-2, the complete variable domain is DTGVSQNPRHKITKRGQNVTFRCDPISEHNRLYWYRQTLGQGPEFLTYFQNEAQLEKSRLLSDRFSAERPKGSFSTLEIQRTEQGDSAMYLCASSFPGQIFYGYTFGSGTRLTVV.